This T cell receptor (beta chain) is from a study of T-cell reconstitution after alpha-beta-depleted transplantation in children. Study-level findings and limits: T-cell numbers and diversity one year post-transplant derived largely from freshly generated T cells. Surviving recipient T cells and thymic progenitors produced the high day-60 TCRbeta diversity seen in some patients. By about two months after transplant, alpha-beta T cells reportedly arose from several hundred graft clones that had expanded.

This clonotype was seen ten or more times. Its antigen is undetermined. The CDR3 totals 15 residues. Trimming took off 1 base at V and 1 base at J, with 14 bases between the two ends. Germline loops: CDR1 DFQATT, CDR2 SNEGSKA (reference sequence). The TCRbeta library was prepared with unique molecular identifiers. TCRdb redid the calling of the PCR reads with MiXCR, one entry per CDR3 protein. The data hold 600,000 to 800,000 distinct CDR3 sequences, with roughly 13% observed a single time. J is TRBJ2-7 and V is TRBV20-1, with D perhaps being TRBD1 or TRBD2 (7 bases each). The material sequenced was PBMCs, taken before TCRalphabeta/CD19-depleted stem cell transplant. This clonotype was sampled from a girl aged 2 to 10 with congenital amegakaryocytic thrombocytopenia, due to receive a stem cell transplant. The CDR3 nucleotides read TGCAGTGCTAGAGGACTTCAGGGGGGGTCCTACGAGCAGTACTTC. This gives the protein CSARGLQGGSYEQYF.